A single T cell receptor beta chain is shown here with its context. Antigen: not known. The Oncomine TCR Beta short-read assay was what sequenced the DNA obtained from cultured CD4+ T cells. TCRdb used MiXCR to reprocess the PCR reads, holding one entry per CDR3 protein. In the table there are some 10,000 distinct CDR3 sequences, around 48% of which are singletons. Unmatched junction bases numbered 6, after V lost 4 bases and J lost 3 bases. The length of the CDR3 is 16 residues. CDR1 is MNHNS, CDR2 SASEGT, per germline. Treatment described: roughly 11-day PBMC culture with coronavirus spike peptide pools or control peptides (ViraFEST assay). Researchers collected the unexposed donor's CD4+ T cells before the COVID-19 pandemic (2011-2018). This entry is derived from a study of vaccination and CD4 T cells after COVID-19. The study, taken as a whole, reports: Reactive clonotype counts went from median approximately 20 after infection to roughly 41 after vaccination, nonsignificantly.

V and J are TRBV6-1 and TRBJ1-3; 10 bases align to TRBD1. Sequenced input: CD4+ T cells from blood, cultured in vitro. The receptor's source is a human donor in good health. The CDR3 region has the DNA TGTGCCAGCAGTGCTTCCGGGACAGGGGTTGGAAACACCATATATTTT. It yields the protein CASSASGTGVGNTIYF.